The source of this T cell receptor (beta chain) is a study of T cell responses to AZD1222 COVID-19 vaccine. The study, taken as a whole, reports: Recipients of AZD1222 seropositive at baseline numbered only 6 or 7. White British people made up most donors, females outnumbered males, and clonal diversity was possibly underestimated. Reports say nearly half of spike-specific TCRs go after unmutated variant regions. Vaccine-associated CD4 TCRs spanned spike, dominant at 160-218 and 743-854.

Points on this clone: Its antigen is unidentified. Within the sample, other DNA sequences also encode this same CDR3.

This CDR3 comprises 15 residues. The V and J ends lost 4 bases and 7 bases respectively, with 17 bases between them. The germline CDR1 and CDR2 sequences are SEHNR and FQNEAQ (reference sequence). Only in-frame clones appear in the TCRdb table, and some are missing; sequencing was by immunoSEQ multiplex PCR. The sample has about 75,000 clones; around 88% are singletons. Sequences were derived from peripheral blood, sampled 28 days after the second dose of the MenACWY control vaccine. The chain recombines TRBV7-9 with TRBJ1-5, with a weak D call TRBD1 (6 bases). The clonotype originates from an adult who received the MenACWY meningococcal vaccine as a control. In nucleotides, the CDR3 is TGTGCCAGCAGCTGGTCATCAGGGGCCGGGCAGCCCCAGCATTTT. It specifies CASSWSSGAGQPQHF.